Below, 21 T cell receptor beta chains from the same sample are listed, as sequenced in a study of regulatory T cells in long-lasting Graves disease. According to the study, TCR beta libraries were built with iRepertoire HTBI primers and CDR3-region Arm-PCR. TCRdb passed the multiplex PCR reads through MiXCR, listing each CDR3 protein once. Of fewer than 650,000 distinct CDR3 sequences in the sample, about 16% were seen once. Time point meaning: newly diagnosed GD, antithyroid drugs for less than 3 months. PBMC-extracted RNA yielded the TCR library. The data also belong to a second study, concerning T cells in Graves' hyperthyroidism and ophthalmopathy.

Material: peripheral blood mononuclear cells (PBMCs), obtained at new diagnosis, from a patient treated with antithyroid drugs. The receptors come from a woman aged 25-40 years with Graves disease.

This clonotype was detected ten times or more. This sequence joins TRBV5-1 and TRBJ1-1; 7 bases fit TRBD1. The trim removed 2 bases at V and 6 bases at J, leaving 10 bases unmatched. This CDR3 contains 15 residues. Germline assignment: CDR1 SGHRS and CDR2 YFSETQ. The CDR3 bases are TGCGCCAGCAGCTTCGTAGGGACAGCAAGCGCTGAAGCTTTCTTT. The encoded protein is CASSFVGTASAEAFF.

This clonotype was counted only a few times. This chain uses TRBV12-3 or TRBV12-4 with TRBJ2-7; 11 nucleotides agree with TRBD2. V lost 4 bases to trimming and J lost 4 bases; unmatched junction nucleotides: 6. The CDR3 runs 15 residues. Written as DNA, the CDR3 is TGTGCCAGCAGTTCGGGACTAGCGGACTATTACGAGCAGTACTTC. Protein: CASSSGLADYYEQYF.

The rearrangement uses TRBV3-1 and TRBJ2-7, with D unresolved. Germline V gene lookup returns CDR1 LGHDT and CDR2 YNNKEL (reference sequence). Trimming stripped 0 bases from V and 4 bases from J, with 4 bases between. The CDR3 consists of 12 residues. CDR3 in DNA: TGTGCCAGCAGCCAAGATACTTACGAGCAGTACTTC. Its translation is CASSQDTYEQYF.

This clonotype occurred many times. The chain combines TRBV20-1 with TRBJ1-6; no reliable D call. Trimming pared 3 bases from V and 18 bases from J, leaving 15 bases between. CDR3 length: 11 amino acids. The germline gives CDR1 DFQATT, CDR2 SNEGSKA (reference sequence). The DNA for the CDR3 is TGCAGTGCTAGGTTTTTATTTATGGACCACTTT. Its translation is CSARFLFMDHF.

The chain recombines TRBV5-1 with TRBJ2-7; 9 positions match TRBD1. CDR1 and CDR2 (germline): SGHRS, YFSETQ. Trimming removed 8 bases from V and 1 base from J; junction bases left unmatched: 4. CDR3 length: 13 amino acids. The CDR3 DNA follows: TGCGCCAGTAGACAGGGGGATTCCTACGAGCAGTACTTC. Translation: CASRQGDSYEQYF.

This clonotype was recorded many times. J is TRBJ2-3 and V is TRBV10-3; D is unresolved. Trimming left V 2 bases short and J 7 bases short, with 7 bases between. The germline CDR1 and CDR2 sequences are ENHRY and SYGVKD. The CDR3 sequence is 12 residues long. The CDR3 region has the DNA TGTGCCATCAGTGAGAGTGACTATACGCAGTATTTT. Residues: CAISESDYTQYF.

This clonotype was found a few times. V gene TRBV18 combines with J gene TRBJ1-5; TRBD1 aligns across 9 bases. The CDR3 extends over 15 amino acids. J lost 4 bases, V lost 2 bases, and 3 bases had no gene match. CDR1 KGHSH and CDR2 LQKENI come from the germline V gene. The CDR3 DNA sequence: TGTGCCAGCTCACCAGGGACAGGGTTTAATCAGCCCCAGCATTTT. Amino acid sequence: CASSPGTGFNQPQHF.

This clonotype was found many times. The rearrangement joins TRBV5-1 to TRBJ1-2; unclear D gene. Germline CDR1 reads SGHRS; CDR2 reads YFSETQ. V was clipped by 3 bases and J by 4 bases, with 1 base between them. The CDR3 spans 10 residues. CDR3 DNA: TGCGCCAGCAGCTCCTATGGCTACACCTTC. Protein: CASSSYGYTF.

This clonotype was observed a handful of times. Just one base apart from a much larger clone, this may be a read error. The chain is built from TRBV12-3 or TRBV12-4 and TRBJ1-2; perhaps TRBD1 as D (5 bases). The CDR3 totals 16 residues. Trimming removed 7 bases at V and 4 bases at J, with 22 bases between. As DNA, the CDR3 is TGTGCCAGCAATCATTTTGCCAAACAGGAGACCTATGGCTACACCTTC. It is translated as CASNHFAKQETYGYTF.

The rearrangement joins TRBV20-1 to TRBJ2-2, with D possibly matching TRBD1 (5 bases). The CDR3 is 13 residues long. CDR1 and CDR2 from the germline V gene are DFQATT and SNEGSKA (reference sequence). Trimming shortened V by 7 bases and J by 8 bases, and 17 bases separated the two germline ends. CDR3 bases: TGCAGTGTTGGGGCTACCGATAAAGGGGAGCTGTTTTTT. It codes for CSVGATDKGELFF.

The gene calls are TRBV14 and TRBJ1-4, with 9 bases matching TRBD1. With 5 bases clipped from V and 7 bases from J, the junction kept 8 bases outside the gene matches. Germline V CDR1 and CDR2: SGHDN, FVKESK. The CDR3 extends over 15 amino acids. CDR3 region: CASSAGQGKGEKLFF. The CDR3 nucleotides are TGTGCCAGCAGCGCGGGACAGGGAAAGGGTGAAAAACTGTTTTTT.

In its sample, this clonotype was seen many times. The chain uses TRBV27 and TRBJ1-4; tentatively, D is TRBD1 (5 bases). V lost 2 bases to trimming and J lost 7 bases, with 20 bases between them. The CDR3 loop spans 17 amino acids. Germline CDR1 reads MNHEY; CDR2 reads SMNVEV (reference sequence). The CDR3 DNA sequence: TGTGCCAGCAGTTTAAAGGGTCGACAGTTGAATCCTGAAAAACTGTTTTTT. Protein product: CASSLKGRQLNPEKLFF. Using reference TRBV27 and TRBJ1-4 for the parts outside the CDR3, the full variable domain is EAQVTQNPRYLITVTGKKLTVTCSQNMNHEYMSWYRQDPGLGLRQIYYSMNVEVTDKGDVPEGYKVSRKEKRNFPLILESPSPNQTSLYFCASSLKGRQLNPEKLFFGSGTQLSVL.

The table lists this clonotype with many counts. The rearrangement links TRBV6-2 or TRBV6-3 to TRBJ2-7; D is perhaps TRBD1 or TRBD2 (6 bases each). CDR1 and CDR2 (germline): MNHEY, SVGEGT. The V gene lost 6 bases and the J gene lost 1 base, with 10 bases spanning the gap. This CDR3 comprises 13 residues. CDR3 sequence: CASRGGNSYEQYF. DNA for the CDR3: TGTGCCAGCAGAGGGGGGAATTCCTACGAGCAGTACTTC.

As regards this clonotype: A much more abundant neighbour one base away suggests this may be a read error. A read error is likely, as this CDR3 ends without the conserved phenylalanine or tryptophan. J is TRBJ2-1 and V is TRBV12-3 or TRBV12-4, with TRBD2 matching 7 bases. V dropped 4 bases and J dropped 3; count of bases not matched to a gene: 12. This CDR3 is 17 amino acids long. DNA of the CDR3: TGTGCCAGCAGTTACTCAGGGAGGGAGGGCCTCTACAATGAGCAGTTCCTC. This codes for CASSYSGREGLYNEQFL.

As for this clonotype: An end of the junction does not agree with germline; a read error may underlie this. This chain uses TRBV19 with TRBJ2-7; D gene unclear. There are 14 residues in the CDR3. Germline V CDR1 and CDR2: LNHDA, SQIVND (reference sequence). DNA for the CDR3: TGTGTCAGTAGTATAGGAGCAAGGAACTACGAGCAGTACTTC. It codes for CVSSIGARNYEQYF.

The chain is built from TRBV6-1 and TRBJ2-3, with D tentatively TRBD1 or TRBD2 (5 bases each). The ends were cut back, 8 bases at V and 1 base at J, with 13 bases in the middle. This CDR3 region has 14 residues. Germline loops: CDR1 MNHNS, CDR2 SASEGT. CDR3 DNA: TGTGCCAGCTCGACAGTGGGAGGCACAGATACGCAGTATTTT. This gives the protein CASSTVGGTDTQYF.

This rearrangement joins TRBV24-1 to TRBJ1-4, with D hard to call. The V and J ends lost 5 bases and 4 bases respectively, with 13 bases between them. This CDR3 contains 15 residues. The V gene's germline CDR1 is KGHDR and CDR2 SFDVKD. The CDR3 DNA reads TGTGCCACCAGTGCGGGCCCGGACTATAATGAAAAACTGTTTTTT. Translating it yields CATSAGPDYNEKLFF.

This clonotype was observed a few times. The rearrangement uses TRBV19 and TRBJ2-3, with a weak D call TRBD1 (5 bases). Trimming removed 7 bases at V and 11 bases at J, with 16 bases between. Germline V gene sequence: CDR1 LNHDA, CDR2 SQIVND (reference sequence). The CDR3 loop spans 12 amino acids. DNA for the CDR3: TGTGCCAGTACAGGGCAAGCCATCAAGCAGTATTTT. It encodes CASTGQAIKQYF.

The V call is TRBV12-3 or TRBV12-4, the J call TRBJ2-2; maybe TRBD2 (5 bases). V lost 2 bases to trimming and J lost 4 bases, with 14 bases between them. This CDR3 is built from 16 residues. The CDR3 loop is CASSLWSGKGTGELFF. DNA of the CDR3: TGTGCCAGCAGTTTATGGTCGGGGAAAGGCACCGGGGAGCTGTTTTTT.

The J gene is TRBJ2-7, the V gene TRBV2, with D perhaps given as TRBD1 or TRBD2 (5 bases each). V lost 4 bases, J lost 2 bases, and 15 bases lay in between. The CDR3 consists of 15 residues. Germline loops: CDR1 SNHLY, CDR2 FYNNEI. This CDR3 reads CASSAPLTGPYEQYF. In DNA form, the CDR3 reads TGTGCCAGCAGTGCTCCCTTGACGGGACCCTACGAGCAGTACTTC.

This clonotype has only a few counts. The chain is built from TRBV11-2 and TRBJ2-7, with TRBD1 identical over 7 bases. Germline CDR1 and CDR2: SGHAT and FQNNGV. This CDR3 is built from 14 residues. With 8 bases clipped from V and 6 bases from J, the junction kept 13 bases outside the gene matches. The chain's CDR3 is CASAQAQGVGEQYF. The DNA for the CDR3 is TGTGCCAGCGCCCAGGCGCAGGGGGTGGGCGAGCAGTACTTC.